Below, 13 T cell receptor beta chains from the same sample are listed, as sequenced in a study of T-cell memory formation after mild COVID-19. A single record per CDR3 protein comes from TCRdb applying MiXCR to the 5' RACE reads. The table includes 57,000 or so distinct CDR3 sequences, 9% to 9.5% detected once. Sequencing was done on a sample of PBMCs or a T cell subset sorted from them (not recorded which). These receptors came from a young man who had mild COVID-19 (a few samples of this study predate the infection). Cell type and time point are not known.

The chain links TRBV6-5 to TRBJ1-4; 8 bases line up with TRBD1. The germline CDR1 and CDR2 sequences are MNHEY and SVGAGI. V trimming: 5 bases; J trimming: 8 bases; junction bases outside the gene matches: 7. The CDR3 has 14 residues. Written as DNA, the CDR3 is TGTGCCAGCAGTCGGACAGGGTCAGACGAAAAACTGTTTTTT. Its translation is CASSRTGSDEKLFF.

This CDR3 reads CASSPSDAGELFF. The CDR3 DNA follows: TGTGCCAGCAGTCCAAGTGACGCGGGGGAGCTGTTTTTT. This chain connects TRBV12-3 or TRBV12-4 to TRBJ2-2; D gene ambiguous. The CDR3 loop spans 13 amino acids. Trimming cost V 5 bases and J 8 bases, with 12 bases left between them.

This clonotype was recorded a few times. CDR3 sequence: CASSIGKLEGTQYF. The DNA for the CDR3 is TGCGCCAGCAGCATTGGGAAACTAGAGGGGACCCAGTACTTC. This chain joins TRBV5-1 and TRBJ2-5; D is perhaps TRBD2 (5 bases). This CDR3 comprises 14 residues. Trimming pared 4 bases from V and 7 bases from J, leaving 17 bases between. Germline values: CDR1 SGHRS, CDR2 YFSETQ.

This clonotype was recorded at least ten times. The chain carries TRBV11-2 and TRBJ2-5, with 10 nucleotides matching TRBD2. Germline V CDR1 and CDR2: SGHAT, FQNNGV. The ends lost 1 base at V and 5 bases at J; junction bases unmatched: 13. The CDR3 has 18 amino acids. The CDR3 coding sequence is TGTGCCAGCAGCTTAGTGTCCAGCGGGGGGGCCGGGGTCGAGACCCAGTACTTC. This gives the protein CASSLVSSGGAGVETQYF.

The chain couples TRBV2 to TRBJ2-5; TRBD2 agrees at 9 bases. Germline CDR1 and CDR2: SNHLY and FYNNEI. The CDR3 loop spans 16 amino acids. V trimming: 6 bases; J trimming: 5 bases; junction bases outside the gene matches: 13. This CDR3 is CASREVERGDSETQYF. The CDR3 DNA follows: TGTGCCAGCAGGGAGGTCGAGCGGGGGGACAGTGAGACCCAGTACTTC.

This clonotype was recorded many times. This chain joins TRBV24-1 and TRBJ2-5, with TRBD1 as a possible D gene (5 bases). This CDR3 contains 13 residues. Germline assignment: CDR1 KGHDR and CDR2 SFDVKD. Trimming removed 4 bases from V and 3 bases from J, with 8 bases in between. CDR3 region: CATSETVKETQYF. For the CDR3, the DNA is TGTGCCACCAGTGAGACAGTGAAAGAGACCCAGTACTTC.

This clonotype has more than one count but fewer than ten. The chain links TRBV27 to TRBJ2-1; D remains unclear. Germline V CDR1 and CDR2: MNHEY, SMNVEV (reference sequence). This CDR3 spans 14 amino acids. With 5 bases removed from V and 8 bases from J, the gap between germline ends came to 16 bases. As DNA, the CDR3 is TGTGCCAGCAGTGTACTTCCTCTTAGTGATGAGCAGTTCTTC. Protein sequence: CASSVLPLSDEQFF.

This clonotype was picked up many times. The rearrangement joins TRBV12-3 or TRBV12-4 to TRBJ2-7; D might be TRBD1 (5 bases). This CDR3 has 13 residues. V lost 1 base and J 3 bases, leaving 7 bases between the germline ends. CDR3 in amino acids: CASSLGQYYEQYF. The DNA of the CDR3 is TGTGCCAGCAGTTTAGGACAGTACTACGAGCAGTACTTC.

This clonotype has only a few counts. This chain links TRBV5-5 with TRBJ1-2; D is ambiguous. The CDR3 is 15 amino acids. V was shortened by 1 base and J by 4 bases, with 14 bases between the two germline ends. CDR1 is SGHKS, CDR2 YYEKEE, per germline (reference sequence). The CDR3 spells CASSLLLGIPYGYTF. The CDR3 DNA follows: TGTGCCAGCAGCTTGTTGCTGGGTATCCCCTATGGCTACACCTTC.

This clonotype was seen more than once but under ten times. The gene calls are TRBV6-6 and TRBJ1-5; unclear D gene. The CDR3 covers 14 residues. Germline assignment: CDR1 MNHNY and CDR2 SVGAGI (reference sequence). With 7 bases removed from V and 5 bases from J, the gap between germline ends came to 15 bases. CDR3 bases: TGTGCCAGCACCCCGAGGGCAGGAGATCAGCCCCAGCATTTT. It specifies CASTPRAGDQPQHF.

The chain links TRBV5-5 to TRBJ2-5, with D unclear. V gave up 1 base and J gave up 5 bases, with 15 bases separating them. This CDR3 contains 15 residues. Germline V gene lookup returns CDR1 SGHKS and CDR2 YYEKEE (reference sequence). This CDR3 is CASSLWPRSIETQYF. The CDR3, as DNA: TGTGCCAGCAGCTTGTGGCCTAGAAGTATCGAGACCCAGTACTTC.

This clonotype came up a few times. This chain uses TRBV15 with TRBJ2-3, with D perhaps given as TRBD1 or TRBD2 (5 bases each). The CDR3 has 15 residues. The germline gives CDR1 LNHNV, CDR2 YYDKDF (reference sequence). Trimming took off 5 bases at V and 2 bases at J, with 14 bases between the two ends. CDR3 nucleotide sequence: TGTGCCACCAGCGCCGGGACCTACTACACAGATACGCAGTATTTT. Its protein product is CATSAGTYYTDTQYF.

The chain has TRBV12-3 or TRBV12-4 and TRBJ2-7; perhaps TRBD2 as D (5 bases). Between the trimmed V and J ends, which lost 1 base and 5 bases, there was a span of 12 bases. This CDR3 is built from 14 residues. CDR3 region: CASSLESPGNEQYF. The DNA for the CDR3 is TGTGCCAGCAGTTTAGAGTCACCGGGGAACGAGCAGTACTTC.